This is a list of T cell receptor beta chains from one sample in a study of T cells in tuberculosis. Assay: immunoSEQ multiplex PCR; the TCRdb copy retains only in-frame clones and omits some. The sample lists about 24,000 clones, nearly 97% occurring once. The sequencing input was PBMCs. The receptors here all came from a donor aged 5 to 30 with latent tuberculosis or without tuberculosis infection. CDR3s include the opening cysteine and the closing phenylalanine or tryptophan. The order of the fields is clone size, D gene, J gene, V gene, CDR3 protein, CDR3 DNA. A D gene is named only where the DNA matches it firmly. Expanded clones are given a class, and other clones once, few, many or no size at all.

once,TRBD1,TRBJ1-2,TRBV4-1,CASSHPKGAINYGYTF,TGCGCCAGCAGCCATCCTAAGGGGGCTATCAACTATGGCTACACCTTC
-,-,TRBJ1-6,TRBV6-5,CASKIQSSYNSPLHF,TGTGCCAGCAAAATACAGAGCTCCTATAATTCACCCCTCCACTTT
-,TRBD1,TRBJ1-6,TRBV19,CASSIDTGVNSPLHF,TGTGCCAGTAGTATTGACACAGGGGTAAATTCACCCCTCCACTTT
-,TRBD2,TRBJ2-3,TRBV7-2,CASSRGGARDTQYF,TGTGCCAGCAGCCGCGGGGGGGCTCGGGATACGCAGTATTTT
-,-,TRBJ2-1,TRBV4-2,CASSQVGSSYNEQFF,TGTGCCAGCAGCCAAGTGGGGAGCTCCTACAATGAGCAGTTCTTC
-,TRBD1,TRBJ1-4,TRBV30,CAWSGYRGAQGNEKLFF,TGTGCCTGGAGTGGCTACAGGGGGGCACAGGGTAATGAAAAACTGTTTTTT
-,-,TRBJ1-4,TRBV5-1,CASSFSAGRGEKLFF,TGCGCCAGCAGCTTTTCGGCAGGACGGGGTGAAAAACTGTTTTTT
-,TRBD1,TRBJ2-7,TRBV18,CASSPPGQGLHEQYF,TGTGCCAGCTCACCACCGGGACAGGGGTTGCACGAGCAGTACTTC
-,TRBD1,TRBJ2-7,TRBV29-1,CSVARTGSSYEQYF,TGCAGCGTTGCCAGGACAGGGAGCTCCTACGAGCAGTACTTC
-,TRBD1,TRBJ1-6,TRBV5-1,CASSLGWTGSSSYNSPLHF,TGCGCCAGCAGCTTGGGCTGGACAGGTTCGAGCTCCTATAATTCACCCCTCCACTTT
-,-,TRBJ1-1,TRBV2,CASTGERTEAFF,TGTGCCAGCACGGGGGAACGCACTGAAGCTTTCTTT
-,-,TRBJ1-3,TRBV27,CASSPFGSGNTIYF,TGTGCCAGCAGTCCTTTCGGGTCTGGAAACACCATATATTTT
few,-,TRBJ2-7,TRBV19,CASSILSAADEQYF,TGTGCCAGTAGTATTCTTTCCGCGGCGGACGAGCAGTACTTC
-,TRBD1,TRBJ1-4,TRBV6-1,CASSARGQLGEKLFF,TGTGCCAGCAGTGCCAGGGGGCAGTTGGGTGAAAAACTGTTTTTT
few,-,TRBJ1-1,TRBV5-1,CASSLVRGAEAFF,TGCGCCAGCAGCTTGGTACGGGGGGCTGAAGCTTTCTTT
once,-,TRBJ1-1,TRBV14,CASSHGPRGPAGAFF,TGTGCCAGCAGCCATGGCCCCAGGGGCCCCGCAGGAGCTTTCTTT
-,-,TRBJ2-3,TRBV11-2,CASSRTAGVPNTDTQYF,TGTGCCAGCAGCCGAACCGCAGGGGTCCCCAACACAGATACGCAGTATTTT
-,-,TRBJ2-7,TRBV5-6,CASSTGTGVSYEQYF,TGTGCCAGCAGTACCGGGACGGGGGTCTCCTACGAGCAGTACTTC
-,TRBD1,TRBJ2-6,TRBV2,CASSRTGGSGANVLTF,TGTGCCAGCAGCCGGACAGGGGGCTCTGGGGCCAACGTCCTGACTTTC
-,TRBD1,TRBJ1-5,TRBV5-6,CASSLTGGNQPQHF,TGTGCCAGCAGCTTGACAGGGGGCAATCAGCCCCAGCATTTT
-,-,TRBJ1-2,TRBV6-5,CASSSDSSSYGYTF,TGTGCCAGCTCATCGGACAGCTCTTCATATGGCTACACCTTC
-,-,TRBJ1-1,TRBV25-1,CASSERAEAFF,TGTGCCAGCAGTGAGAGGGCTGAAGCTTTCTTT
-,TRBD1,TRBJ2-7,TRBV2,CARGDRVYEQYF,TGTGCCAGGGGTGACAGGGTATACGAGCAGTACTTC
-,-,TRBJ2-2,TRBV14,CASSQGGSPGELFF,TGTGCCAGCAGCCAAGGCGGCAGCCCGGGGGAGCTGTTTTTT
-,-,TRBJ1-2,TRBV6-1,CASKQDGPYGYTF,TGTGCCAGCAAACAGGACGGGCCCTATGGCTACACCTTC
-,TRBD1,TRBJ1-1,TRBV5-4,CASSSGTETMNTEAFF,TGTGCCAGCAGCTCCGGGACAGAGACCATGAACACTGAAGCTTTCTTT
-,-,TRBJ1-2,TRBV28,CASSPPRGNYGYTF,TGTGCCAGCAGTCCCCCCCGGGGTAACTATGGCTACACCTTC
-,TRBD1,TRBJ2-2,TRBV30,CAFFRDRANTGELFF,TGTGCCTTCTTTAGGGACAGGGCGAACACCGGGGAGCTGTTTTTT
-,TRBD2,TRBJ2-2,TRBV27,CASSFWGGTGELFF,TGTGCCAGCAGTTTTTGGGGGGGGACCGGGGAGCTGTTTTTT
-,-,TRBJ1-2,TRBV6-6,CATVALANYGYTF,TGTGCCACCGTTGCCTTAGCTAACTATGGCTACACCTTC
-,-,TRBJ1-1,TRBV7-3,CASSLYQGSPEAFF,TGTGCCAGCAGCTTATACCAGGGTTCCCCTGAAGCTTTCTTT
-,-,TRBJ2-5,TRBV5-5,CASSPTVGGTQYF,TGTGCCAGCAGTCCTACCGTCGGGGGGACCCAGTACTTC
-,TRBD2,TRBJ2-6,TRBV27,CASSSAGAGANVLTF,TGTGCCAGCAGTTCGGCGGGAGCTGGGGCCAACGTCCTGACTTTC
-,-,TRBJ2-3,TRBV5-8,CATTGRGIGTDTQYF,TGTGCCACCACCGGTAGGGGAATTGGAACAGATACGCAGTATTTT
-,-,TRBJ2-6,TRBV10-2,CASSDRGSGANVLTF,TGCGCCAGCAGTGATAGAGGGAGCGGGGCCAACGTCCTGACTTTC
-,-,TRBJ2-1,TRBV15,CATSREGGDEQFF,TGTGCCACCAGCAGAGAAGGCGGCGATGAGCAGTTCTTC
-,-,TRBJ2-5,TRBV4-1,CASALRDFQETQYF,TGCGCCAGCGCACTCCGGGACTTCCAAGAGACCCAGTACTTC
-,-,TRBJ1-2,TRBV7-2,CASSLDRRNYGYTF,TGTGCCAGCAGCTTAGACAGGCGTAACTATGGCTACACCTTC
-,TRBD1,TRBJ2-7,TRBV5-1,CASKFGTDSYEQYF,TGCGCCAGCAAGTTCGGGACAGACTCCTACGAGCAGTACTTC
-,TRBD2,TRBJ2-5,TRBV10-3,CAISERTSEFGTQYF,TGTGCCATCAGTGAGAGGACTAGCGAATTCGGGACCCAGTACTTC
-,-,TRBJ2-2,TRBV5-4,CASSYDRNTGELFF,TGTGCCAGCAGCTATGACAGGAACACCGGGGAGCTGTTTTTT
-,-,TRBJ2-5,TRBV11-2,CASSLTPSKTQYF,TGTGCCAGCAGCCTGACTCCTAGTAAGACCCAGTACTTC
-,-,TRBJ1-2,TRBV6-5,CASSYSLQGLGGYTF,TGTGCCAGCAGTTACTCTCTACAGGGACTAGGAGGCTACACCTTC
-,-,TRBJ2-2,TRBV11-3,CASSSSRVAGELFF,TGTGCCAGCAGCTCCTCTCGGGTGGCCGGGGAGCTGTTTTTT
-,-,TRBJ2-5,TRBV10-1,CASSELRGETQYF,TGCGCCAGCAGTGAGCTTCGGGGGGAGACCCAGTACTTC
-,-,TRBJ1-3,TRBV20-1,CSAAHRNTIYF,TGCAGTGCCGCGCATAGAAACACCATATATTTT
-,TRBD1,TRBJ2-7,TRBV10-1,CASSELGTGPHEQYF,TGCGCCAGCAGTGAGTTGGGGACAGGGCCCCACGAGCAGTACTTC
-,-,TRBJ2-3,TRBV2,CASRNLARSTDTQYF,TGTGCCAGCAGGAACTTAGCGAGGAGCACAGATACGCAGTATTTT
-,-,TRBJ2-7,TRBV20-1,CSARNPNEQYF,TGCAGTGCTAGAAACCCTAACGAGCAGTACTTC
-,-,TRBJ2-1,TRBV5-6,CASSLARAGYYNEQFF,TGTGCCAGCAGCTTGGCCAGGGCAGGGTACTACAATGAGCAGTTCTTC